This T cell receptor (beta chain) appears in the sequencing data of a study of low-dose radiotherapy and immunotherapy resistance in tumors. Turning to the study itself: Cohort 1 received 0.5 Gy per fraction every 2 weeks, totaling 6.5 Gy. Patients were on oral aspirin 300 mg taken daily for four cycles from cycle 1 day 1.

Sample time point: before trial treatment. Nivolumab, ipilimumab, aspirin, low-dose cyclophosphamide and low-dose radiotherapy were all administered to the donors. Patients qualified if they had advanced solid tumors that lacked tumor-infiltrating lymphocytes. Covering alpha and beta chains, TRAV- and TRBV-specific primers were used for the first-strand cDNA. TCR amplification used 15 to 20 PCR cycles, a constant-region primer and a V-primer adapter. TCRdb re-derived calls from the reads in MiXCR, one entry per CDR3 protein. Of roughly 76,000 distinct CDR3 sequences listed, 15% to 20% are singletons. This clonotype was seen many times. Deletions cut 6 bases from V and 4 bases from J, with 16 bases between. The germline V gene encodes CDR1 MNHEY and CDR2 SVGEGT. This CDR3 contains 14 residues.

The material sequenced was PBMCs, taken before treatment. The clonotype was recovered from a male donor with prostate cancer. The chain recombines TRBV6-2 or TRBV6-3 with TRBJ2-7; possibly TRBD1 or TRBD2 for D (5 bases each). CDR3 protein: CASRSGTVQYEQYF. The CDR3 DNA follows: TGTGCCAGCAGGTCCGGGACGGTGCAATACGAGCAGTACTTC.